A selection of T cell receptor beta chains follows, all from one sample in a study of T cells in localized non-small cell lung cancer. Assay: immunoSEQ multiplex PCR; the TCRdb copy retains only in-frame clones and omits some. The data show around 18,000 clones, with around 83% seen just once and 25% held by the top ten. Sample: peripheral blood, taken before any cancer treatment. All receptors come from an older female donor with stage I lung adenocarcinoma. Both conserved end residues are trimmed from each CDR3. The D gene is left open where the match is weak. Clone size, where shown, is once, few, many, or a class for clones that have expanded.

D	V	J	size	CDR3
-	TRBV27	TRBJ2-1	-	ASSLSNLVNEQF
-	TRBV7-9	TRBJ1-3	-	ASSLHGNTIY
-	TRBV28	TRBJ1-6	-	ATFRGGAYNSPLH
-	TRBV5-4	TRBJ1-1	-	ASSLVAGENTEAF
-	TRBV4-1	TRBJ1-1	-	ASRPWETTDTEAF
TRBD2	TRBV7-8	TRBJ2-5	once	ASSGSGTRRETQY
-	TRBV7-3	TRBJ1-1	-	ASSLNPLPYREAF
TRBD1	TRBV27	TRBJ1-1	-	ASSPRDRLNTEAF
-	TRBV10-3	TRBJ1-3	-	AISPNDRRYSGNTIY
-	TRBV4-3	TRBJ2-3	once	ASSPQGPPTLDTQY
-	TRBV6-5	TRBJ2-7	once	ASSYSVGGAYEQY
-	TRBV5-1	TRBJ1-2	-	ASSLVTYSNYGYT
-	TRBV12-2	TRBJ2-3	-	ASRSTGGVTDTQY
-	TRBV7-9	TRBJ1-1	-	ASLLTGNTEAF
-	TRBV7-9	TRBJ1-6	-	ASSLGPPGRYSPLH
-	TRBV4-1	TRBJ1-3	-	ASSRVPGNTIY
TRBD1	TRBV4-1	TRBJ1-2	-	ASSHITGQGVTTDGYT
TRBD2	TRBV6-5	TRBJ2-3	few	ASSYARGGNTDTQY
-	TRBV30	TRBJ1-2	few	AWARNYGYT